These 23 T cell receptor beta chains were sequenced from one sample in a study of T cell repertoires in cytomegalovirus infection. MiXCR was run by TCRdb on the reads, yielding one entry per CDR3 protein. This table has a few hundred thousand distinct CDR3 sequences, around 9.5% appearing once. The sample was PBMCs. The receptors derive from a human donor in good health (CMV status not recorded). Some clones in this sample may be carry-over from other donors' samples.

The CDR3 sequence: CASSLLSSGEQYF. CDR3 bases: TGTGCCAGCAGCCTCCTGAGCTCCGGCGAGCAGTACTTC. The chain recombines TRBV3-1 with TRBJ2-7; no firm D call. The CDR3 contains 13 residues. Per germline, CDR1 LGHDT and CDR2 YNNKEL (reference sequence). Trimming pared 4 bases from V and 6 bases from J, leaving 13 bases between.

This clonotype was detected many times. The chain carries TRBV7-6 and TRBJ1-4, with D unclear. The CDR3 runs 14 residues. Germline CDR1 and CDR2: SGHVS and FNYEAQ. Trimming removed 3 bases at V and 1 base at J, with 6 bases between. The CDR3 DNA sequence: TGTGCCAGCAGCTTGAGTCAAACTAATGAAAAACTGTTTTTT. It codes for CASSLSQTNEKLFF.

This clonotype was detected only a few times. The chain recombines TRBV12-5 with TRBJ1-1; 7 positions match TRBD1. In germline, CDR1 is LGHNT, CDR2 FRNRAP. Trimming cost V 6 bases and J 3 bases; bases outside gene matches: 16. This CDR3 comprises 17 residues. CDR3 protein: CASGPVDRAGGYTEAFF. CDR3 nucleotides: TGTGCTAGTGGACCCGTCGACAGGGCTGGCGGGTACACTGAAGCTTTCTTT.

The chain carries TRBV29-1 and TRBJ1-4; perhaps TRBD1 as D (6 bases). V was trimmed by 6 bases and J by 5 bases, leaving 13 bases between them. Looked up from germline, CDR1 is SQVTM and CDR2 is ANQGSEA. There are 13 residues in the CDR3. DNA of the CDR3: TGCAGCGTCGTGGGGGGCGGGAATGAAAAACTGTTTTTT. Residues: CSVVGGGNEKLFF.

This clonotype was seen repeatedly, ten times or more. The chain has TRBV7-9 and TRBJ2-2; 11 bases are a match to TRBD1. The V and J ends lost 0 bases and 1 base, in that order; junction bases with no gene match: 4. The CDR3 runs 18 residues. The germline V gene encodes CDR1 SEHNR and CDR2 FQNEAQ (reference sequence). The CDR3 sequence: CASSLARTGGMNTGELFF. For the CDR3, the DNA is TGTGCCAGCAGCTTAGCCCGGACAGGGGGCATGAACACCGGGGAGCTGTTTTTT. The variable domain in full, with the rest retrieved from reference TRBV7-9 and TRBJ2-2, is DTGVSQNPRHKITKRGQNVTFRCDPISEHNRLYWYRQTLGQGPEFLTYFQNEAQLEKSRLLSDRFSAERPKGSFSTLEIQRTEQGDSAMYLCASSLARTGGMNTGELFFGEGSRLTVL.

The gene calls are TRBV28 and TRBJ2-7; D gene uncertain. V was pared by 7 bases and J by 7 bases, with 11 bases between. CDR1 and CDR2 (germline): MDHEN, SYDVKM. The CDR3 is 11 amino acids. CDR3 DNA sequence: TGTGCCAGCACCGCCCGGCGAGAGCAGTACTTC. This codes for CASTARREQYF.

This clonotype has only a few counts. V is TRBV6-5 and J is TRBJ1-1; the D is unclear. The V gene's germline CDR1 is MNHEY and CDR2 SVGAGI. V lost 3 bases, J lost 5 bases, and 10 bases lay in between. The CDR3 runs 13 residues. CDR3 residues: CASSYFGGTEAFF. In DNA, the CDR3 is TGTGCCAGCAGTTATTTCGGAGGGACTGAAGCTTTCTTT.

The V call is TRBV19, the J call TRBJ1-2, with 8 bases matching TRBD1. The CDR3 runs 15 residues. The J segment lost 4 bases and the V segment lost 3 bases, leaving 7 bases of the junction unmatched. Looked up from germline, CDR1 is LNHDA and CDR2 is SQIVND (reference sequence). The CDR3 is CASSIGQGPFYGYTF. The CDR3 region has the DNA TGTGCCAGTAGTATCGGACAGGGCCCTTTCTATGGCTACACCTTC.

As regards this clonotype: This clone may be a read error of a much larger clone one base away. The genes are TRBV7-2 and TRBJ2-7; 7 bases are a match to TRBD1. The CDR3 sequence is 17 residues long. Per germline, CDR1 SGHTA and CDR2 FQGNSA. CDR3 in amino acids: CASSLLGLRDRSYELYF. The CDR3, as DNA: TGTGCCAGCAGCTTACTGGGTCTACGGGACAGATCCTACGAGCTGTACTTC. The whole variable domain, remainder taken from reference TRBV7-2 and TRBJ2-7, is GAGVSQSPSNKVTEKGKDVELRCDPISGHTALYWYRQSLGQGLEFLIYFQGNSAPDKSGLPSDRFSAERTGGSVSTLTIQRTQQEDSAVYLCASSLLGLRDRSYELYFGPGTRLTVT.

Only a few counts were recorded for this clonotype. This chain links TRBV29-1 with TRBJ2-3, with a possible D match to TRBD2 (6 bases). Trimming pared 2 bases from V and 8 bases from J, leaving 29 bases between. Germline V CDR1 and CDR2: SQVTM, ANQGSEA. The CDR3 is 18 residues long. This CDR3 is CSVESMRDSGRRLGTQYF. In DNA, the CDR3 is TGCAGCGTTGAATCGATGAGGGACTCGGGTAGAAGGTTGGGTACGCAGTATTTT.

This clonotype was recorded a few times. The chain carries TRBV6-2 or TRBV6-3 and TRBJ2-5; tentatively, D is TRBD1 (6 bases). Trimming shortened V by 6 bases and J by 0 bases, and 11 bases separated the two germline ends. CDR3 size: 14 residues. Germline V lookup: CDR1 MNHEY, CDR2 SVGEGT. CDR3 in DNA: TGTGCCAGCAGCTCAGAGGGGGACCAAGAGACCCAGTACTTC. Translating gives CASSSEGDQETQYF.

CDR3 residues: CASRLTASTDTQYF. In DNA, the CDR3 is TGTGCCAGCAGACTGACGGCTAGCACAGATACGCAGTATTTT. The rearrangement uses TRBV12-3 or TRBV12-4 and TRBJ2-3, with D hard to call. The CDR3 has 14 residues. V dropped 6 bases and J dropped 0 bases, with 10 bases sitting between them.

The chain is built from TRBV7-2 and TRBJ2-3; D is perhaps TRBD2 (7 bases). This CDR3 contains 15 residues. Germline CDR1 is SGHTA and CDR2 is FQGNSA. V dropped 2 bases and J dropped 2 bases, with 11 bases sitting between them. In DNA, the CDR3 is TGTGCCAGCAGCTTATGGGGGGGGGCCACAGATACGCAGTATTTT. This codes for CASSLWGGATDTQYF.

This clonotype was observed at least ten times. The rearrangement joins TRBV7-6 to TRBJ1-6; a weak D match, TRBD1 (5 bases). With 5 bases removed from V and 6 bases from J, the gap between germline ends came to 29 bases. In germline, CDR1 is SGHVS, CDR2 FNYEAQ. This CDR3 comprises 20 residues. The CDR3 sequence: CASSERGSSGPIRGNSPLHF. The CDR3 DNA follows: TGTGCCAGCAGCGAAAGAGGTTCTAGCGGCCCCATTAGGGGTAATTCACCCCTCCACTTT.

To note about this clonotype: Being one base from a much bigger clone, this may be a read error. The chain joins TRBV12-3 or TRBV12-4 to TRBJ1-1, with D perhaps matching TRBD1 (6 bases). This CDR3 has 14 residues. Trimming took 2 bases from V and 1 from J, leaving 8 bases between them. The CDR3 here is CASSLRGENTEAFF. CDR3 nucleotides: TGTGCCAGCAGTTTAAGGGGGGAGAACACTGAAGCTTTCTTT.

The gene calls are TRBV28 and TRBJ2-7; 8 bases are a match to TRBD1. Germline V gene lookup returns CDR1 MDHEN and CDR2 SYDVKM. The length of the CDR3 is 17 residues. The trim removed 7 bases at V and 6 bases at J, leaving 20 bases unmatched. CDR3 sequence: CASTPGGMVGGVGEQYF. For the CDR3, the DNA is TGTGCCAGCACTCCAGGGGGCATGGTCGGGGGAGTGGGCGAGCAGTACTTC.

This clonotype was seen a few times. The V gene is TRBV5-1, the J gene TRBJ1-5; 7 bases are a match to TRBD1. J lost 4 bases, V lost 5 bases, and 9 bases had no gene match. This CDR3 region has 15 residues. Looked up from germline, CDR1 is SGHRS and CDR2 is YFSETQ. CDR3 residues: CASSLTGQMNQPQHF. In DNA form, the CDR3 reads TGCGCCAGCAGTTTGACGGGACAGATGAATCAGCCCCAGCATTTT.

In its sample, this clonotype was seen many times. This chain links TRBV6-2 or TRBV6-3 with TRBJ1-6; tentatively, D is TRBD1 (5 bases). Trimming took 2 bases from V and 10 from J, leaving 12 bases between them. Looked up from germline, CDR1 is MNHEY and CDR2 is SVGEGT. The CDR3 runs to 14 residues. The CDR3 loop is CASSYRREDSPLHF. As DNA, the CDR3 is TGTGCCAGCAGTTACCGCAGGGAGGACTCACCCCTCCACTTT.

This clonotype was seen only a few times. This rearrangement joins TRBV11-3 to TRBJ2-7; possibly TRBD2 for D (5 bases). The CDR3 loop spans 14 amino acids. Germline assignment: CDR1 SGHNT and CDR2 YENEEA. Trimming left V 4 bases short and J 5 bases short, with 15 bases between. The DNA for the CDR3 is TGTGCCAGCAGCTCACGGTCTAGCAGCCACGAGCAGTACTTC. This gives the protein CASSSRSSSHEQYF.

This clonotype showed up just a few times. The genes are TRBV24-1 and TRBJ1-2; TRBD1 aligns across 9 bases. This CDR3 has 15 amino acids. With V trimmed by 3 bases and J by 2 bases, 3 bases remained unmatched. CDR1 KGHDR and CDR2 SFDVKD come from the germline V gene. CDR3 DNA sequence: TGTGCCACCAGTGATCCGGGACAGGGAAACTATGGCTACACCTTC. Protein: CATSDPGQGNYGYTF.

This clonotype was observed at least ten times. The V and J genes are TRBV9 and TRBJ2-3; D may be TRBD1 (8 bases). In germline, CDR1 is SGDLS, CDR2 YYNGEE. The CDR3 has 16 amino acids. Trimming left V 2 bases short and J 6 bases short, with 19 bases between. The CDR3 coding sequence is TGTGCCAGCAGCGTGGGAGGGACAGGTTCGAAGGATACGCAGTATTTT. Encoded protein: CASSVGGTGSKDTQYF.

This clonotype was counted many times. V gene TRBV27 combines with J gene TRBJ2-7, with TRBD1 as a possible D gene (5 bases). Deletions cut 7 bases from V and 2 bases from J, with 15 bases between. The germline V gene encodes CDR1 MNHEY and CDR2 SMNVEV (reference sequence). The CDR3 spans 14 residues. The CDR3 loop is CASTLSPGTYEQYF. CDR3 coding DNA: TGTGCCAGCACCTTAAGTCCAGGGACCTACGAGCAGTACTTC.

This clonotype was seen ten or more times. The chain links TRBV12-3 or TRBV12-4 to TRBJ1-1; 7 nucleotides line up with TRBD1. V dropped 6 bases and J dropped 0; count of bases not matched to a gene: 13. The CDR3 covers 17 residues. DNA for the CDR3: TGTGCCAGCAGCCATTATGGGGACAGCATTATGAACACTGAAGCTTTCTTT. Translation gives CASSHYGDSIMNTEAFF.